The 28 T cell receptor beta chains listed next were all sequenced from one sample in a study of identical twins. One entry per CDR3 protein results from TCRdb running MiXCR on the 5' RACE reads. The table shows approximately 410,000 distinct CDR3 sequences, with around 20% occurring only once. Source material: naive T cells sorted from blood. These receptors all stem from a man aged 45 to 65 in good health.

This clonotype came up a few times. The chain couples TRBV28 to TRBJ2-3, with TRBD1 identical over 9 bases. Germline-derived CDR1 and CDR2 are MDHEN and SYDVKM. The CDR3 runs 16 residues. Losses at the gene ends were 7 bases for V and 0 bases for J; bases not matched to a gene: 8. This chain's CDR3 is CASTTPGTGSTDTQYF. For the CDR3, the DNA is TGTGCCAGCACCACCCCCGGGACAGGGAGCACAGATACGCAGTATTTT. Based on the CDR3 plus reference TRBV28 and TRBJ2-3, the full variable domain is DVKVTQSSRYLVKRTGEKVFLECVQDMDHENMFWYRQDPGLGLRLIYFSYDVKMKEKGDIPEGYSVSREKKERFSLILESASTNQTSMYLCASTTPGTGSTDTQYFGPGTRLTVL.

This clonotype was counted ten times or more. The chain links TRBV7-2 to TRBJ1-5, with TRBD1 matching 7 bases. Germline lookup yields CDR1 SGHTA and CDR2 FQGNSA. The CDR3 is 13 amino acids. J lost 5 bases, V lost 3 bases, and 1 base had no gene match. CDR3 nucleotides: TGTGCCAGCAGCTTGACAGGGTATCAGCCCCAGCATTTT. It codes for CASSLTGYQPQHF.

V and J are TRBV20-1 and TRBJ2-2, with 12 bases matching TRBD2. The CDR3 totals 16 residues. Trimming took 2 bases from V and 1 from J; bases not matched to a gene: 2. From germline, CDR1 is DFQATT and CDR2 SNEGSKA (reference sequence). As DNA, the CDR3 is TGCAGTGCTAGACCTAGCGGGAGGGTGAACACCGGGGAGCTGTTTTTT. Encoded protein: CSARPSGRVNTGELFF.

The genes are TRBV20-1 and TRBJ2-3; D is unclear. Trimming removed 3 bases from V and 0 bases from J, with 10 bases in between. Germline V gives CDR1 DFQATT, CDR2 SNEGSKA (reference sequence). The CDR3 sequence is 14 residues long. This chain's CDR3 is CSASLLGSTDTQYF. The CDR3 DNA sequence: TGCAGTGCTAGCCTATTGGGTAGCACAGATACGCAGTATTTT.

This rearrangement joins TRBV6-1 to TRBJ2-2, with 8 bases that match TRBD2. Trimming at V came to 2 bases and at J to 2 bases, leaving 16 bases not matched to a gene. Germline lookup yields CDR1 MNHNS and CDR2 SASEGT. The CDR3 covers 20 residues. The CDR3 DNA reads as TGTGCCAGCAGTGAACCGGGACTAGAGTTACCGCTAAGAAACACCGGGGAGCTGTTTTTT. This gives the protein CASSEPGLELPLRNTGELFF.

The CDR3 is CASSLAGERVPYEQYF. The CDR3 nucleotides read TGTGCCAGCAGCTTGGCGGGGGAGAGGGTCCCCTACGAGCAGTACTTC. The chain employs TRBV11-2 and TRBJ2-7; TRBD2 matches 7 bases. The CDR3 contains 16 residues. The V gene's germline CDR1 is SGHAT and CDR2 FQNNGV. V was pared by 3 bases and J by 2 bases, with 10 bases of the junction left unmatched. Filled out from reference TRBV11-2 and TRBJ2-7, the complete variable domain reads EAGVAQSPRYKIIEKRQSVAFWCNPISGHATLYWYQQILGQGPKLLIQFQNNGVVDDSQLPKDRFSAERLKGVDSTLKIQPAKLEDSAVYLCASSLAGERVPYEQYFGPGTRLTVT.

This clonotype was seen many times. This rearrangement joins TRBV3-1 to TRBJ2-7; no clear D. Germline CDR1 LGHDT, CDR2 YNNKEL (reference sequence). This CDR3 is built from 14 residues. V was pared by 4 bases and J by 1 base, with 11 bases between. The CDR3 region is CASSPSAESYEQYF. The CDR3 nucleotides are TGTGCCAGCAGCCCGAGCGCCGAATCCTACGAGCAGTACTTC.

This clonotype was detected only a few times. The chain employs TRBV20-1 and TRBJ2-2, with 11 bases aligning to TRBD1. The CDR3 length is 18 residues. Losses at the gene ends were 4 bases for V and 2 bases for J; bases not matched to a gene: 12. CDR1 DFQATT and CDR2 SNEGSKA come from the germline V gene (reference sequence). CDR3 region: CSAKGTGGTTRNTGELFF. DNA for the CDR3: TGCAGTGCTAAAGGGACAGGGGGAACTACCAGAAACACCGGGGAGCTGTTTTTT.

The rearrangement uses TRBV5-1 and TRBJ1-6; 7 nucleotides agree with TRBD1. J gave up 9 bases and V 4 bases, and 7 bases lay outside the gene matches. The CDR3 is 14 residues long. Germline assignment: CDR1 SGHRS and CDR2 YFSETQ. The DNA of the CDR3 is TGCGCCAGCAGCCCTGGGACAGTCCCTTCACCCCTCCACTTT. This translates into CASSPGTVPSPLHF.

The V and J genes are TRBV9 and TRBJ2-4, with no clear D. CDR3 size: 16 residues. The V end lost 0 bases, the J end lost 6 bases, and 16 bases lay between the germline ends. Germline assignment: CDR1 SGDLS and CDR2 YYNGEE. CDR3 protein: CASSVDGSPLINIQYF. DNA of the CDR3: TGTGCCAGCAGCGTAGATGGGTCCCCTCTGATAAACATTCAGTACTTC.

This clonotype has only a few counts. This chain connects TRBV28 to TRBJ2-1; 8 nucleotides align to TRBD1. The V gene end was trimmed by 5 bases and the J gene end by 4 bases; junction bases not matched to a gene: 10. The CDR3 length is 16 residues. The germline CDR1 and CDR2 sequences are MDHEN and SYDVKM. The CDR3 here is CASSPHQTGAYNEQFF. The CDR3 DNA reads TGTGCCAGCAGTCCGCACCAGACAGGGGCGTACAATGAGCAGTTCTTC.

This clonotype was seen many times. V is TRBV5-6 and J is TRBJ1-3; D is uncertain. Germline CDR1 reads SGHDT; CDR2 reads YYEEEE. V was pared by 0 bases and J by 3 bases, with 1 base between. This CDR3 is 12 amino acids long. The DNA for the CDR3 is TGTGCCAGCAGCTTGGTTGGAAACACCATATATTTT. As protein: CASSLVGNTIYF.

Notes on this clonotype: Possible read error: a much larger clone is one base away. The chain is built from TRBV20-1 and TRBJ1-4; D is uncertain. Trimming took 1 base from V and 7 from J, leaving 10 bases between them. Germline V gives CDR1 DFQATT, CDR2 SNEGSKA (reference sequence). The CDR3 runs to 13 residues. The CDR3 bases are TGCAGTGCTAGAGCACGGGGATTTGAAAAACTGTTTTTT. Translating gives CSARARGFEKLFF.

This clonotype was seen more than once but under ten times. This chain links TRBV7-2 with TRBJ2-2; D gene uncertain. V lost 5 bases and J 4 bases, leaving 11 bases between the germline ends. The V gene's germline CDR1 is SGHTA and CDR2 FQGNSA. This CDR3 is built from 14 residues. Written as DNA, the CDR3 is TGTGCCAGCAGCATATATAGAGTCACCGGGGAGCTGTTTTTT. Protein sequence: CASSIYRVTGELFF.

The chain is built from TRBV6-5 and TRBJ2-7; D is uncertain. The germline CDR1 and CDR2 sequences are MNHEY and SVGAGI. The V and J ends lost 0 bases and 4 bases respectively, with 16 bases between them. This CDR3 spans 16 amino acids. CDR3 amino acids: CASSYSSGVAWYEQYF. The CDR3 nucleotides are TGTGCCAGCAGTTACTCGAGTGGGGTGGCATGGTACGAGCAGTACTTC.

The V call is TRBV5-1, the J call TRBJ2-7, with D perhaps assigned TRBD1 or TRBD2 (5 bases each). Germline V gene lookup returns CDR1 SGHRS and CDR2 YFSETQ. V lost 2 bases to trimming and J lost 0 bases, with 12 bases between them. The CDR3 is 15 residues long. CDR3 sequence (DNA): TGCGCCAGCAGCTTACCGGGACCGAGCTCCTACGAGCAGTACTTC. Translation: CASSLPGPSSYEQYF. The full variable domain, completed using reference TRBV5-1 and TRBJ2-7, is KAGVTQTPRYLIKTRGQQVTLSCSPISGHRSVSWYQQTPGQGLQFLFEYFSETQRNKGNFPGRFSGRQFSNSRSEMNVSTLELGDSALYLCASSLPGPSSYEQYFGPGTRLTVT.

This clonotype turned up a few times. The chain employs TRBV4-1 and TRBJ2-5, with D tentatively TRBD2 (5 bases). V was cut by 3 bases and J by 1 base, with 6 bases left in between. CDR3 length equals 13 residues. Germline lookup yields CDR1 MGHRA and CDR2 YSYEKL. In DNA, the CDR3 is TGCGCCAGCAGCCAGACTACCCAAGAGACCCAGTACTTC. Its protein product is CASSQTTQETQYF.

The chain employs TRBV5-1 and TRBJ2-5; 8 nucleotides agree with TRBD2. The CDR3 length is 15 residues. V shed 1 base and J 5 bases; nucleotides not matched to a gene: 7. Germline loops: CDR1 SGHRS, CDR2 YFSETQ. CDR3: CASSLSSGGRETQYF. The CDR3 DNA is TGCGCCAGCAGCTTGTCTTCGGGAGGGCGCGAGACCCAGTACTTC.

This clonotype was seen repeatedly, ten times or more. The J gene is TRBJ2-1, the V gene TRBV7-9; TRBD2 matches 13 bases. The trim removed 5 bases at V and 5 bases at J, leaving 6 bases unmatched. This CDR3 region has 16 residues. The germline V gene has CDR1 SEHNR and CDR2 FQNEAQ (reference sequence). For the CDR3, the DNA is TGTGCCAGCAGCCCTAGACTAGCGGGGGGACACAATGAGCAGTTCTTC. Translating gives CASSPRLAGGHNEQFF. Together with reference TRBV7-9 and TRBJ2-1, the CDR3 gives the full variable domain: DTGVSQNPRHKITKRGQNVTFRCDPISEHNRLYWYRQTLGQGPEFLTYFQNEAQLEKSRLLSDRFSAERPKGSFSTLEIQRTEQGDSAMYLCASSPRLAGGHNEQFFGPGTRLTVL.

The CDR3: CASSSRGSNTGELFF. CDR3 nucleotides: TGTGCCAGCAGTTCGCGGGGGTCGAACACCGGGGAGCTGTTTTTT. This rearrangement joins TRBV27 to TRBJ2-2; 7 nucleotides agree with TRBD2. The J segment lost 0 bases and the V segment lost 4 bases, leaving 2 bases of the junction unmatched. The germline gives CDR1 MNHEY, CDR2 SMNVEV (reference sequence). This CDR3 is built from 15 residues.

This clonotype was found a few times. The rearrangement joins TRBV6-2 or TRBV6-3 to TRBJ2-5; weak D call: TRBD2 (5 bases). This CDR3 spans 14 amino acids. CDR1 and CDR2 (germline): MNHEY, SVGEGT. Trimming pared 2 bases from V and 2 bases from J, leaving 9 bases between. The CDR3 DNA follows: TGTGCCAGCAGTTACGAGCGCGGGCAAGAGACCCAGTACTTC. Amino acids: CASSYERGQETQYF.

This clonotype showed up just a few times. The chain employs TRBV28 and TRBJ2-5; D remains ambiguous. The germline V and J ends were trimmed by 1 base and 5 bases, with 14 bases remaining between them. CDR1 and CDR2 from the germline V gene are MDHEN and SYDVKM. The CDR3 is made up of 15 amino acids. The CDR3: CASSLFRVPEETQYF. The CDR3 DNA reads TGTGCCAGCAGTTTATTTCGCGTCCCGGAGGAGACCCAGTACTTC. Together with reference TRBV28 and TRBJ2-5, the CDR3 gives the full variable domain: DVKVTQSSRYLVKRTGEKVFLECVQDMDHENMFWYRQDPGLGLRLIYFSYDVKMKEKGDIPEGYSVSREKKERFSLILESASTNQTSMYLCASSLFRVPEETQYFGPGTRLLVL.

The rearrangement uses TRBV5-1 and TRBJ2-1; 10 bases map to TRBD2. Germline CDR1 reads SGHRS; CDR2 reads YFSETQ. This CDR3 is 15 amino acids long. The V gene end was trimmed by 0 bases and the J gene end by 7 bases; junction bases not matched to a gene: 4. This CDR3 is CASSLAQTSGNEQFF. The CDR3 nucleotides read TGCGCCAGCAGCTTGGCGCAGACTAGCGGGAATGAGCAGTTCTTC.

This chain uses TRBV5-6 with TRBJ1-1, with 7 bases that match TRBD1. V was pared by 4 bases and J by 8 bases, with 5 bases of the junction left unmatched. CDR1 and CDR2 (germline): SGHDT, YYEEEE. The CDR3 consists of 12 residues. The CDR3 coding sequence is TGTGCCAGCAGCACCCCGGACAGGGAAGCTTTCTTT. It is translated as CASSTPDREAFF.

In this sample, this clonotype turned up a few times. This chain links TRBV9 with TRBJ2-1, with unresolved D. Per the germline V gene, CDR1 is SGDLS and CDR2 is YYNGEE. This CDR3 is 14 amino acids long. Trimming shortened V by 0 bases and J by 5 bases, and 9 bases separated the two germline ends. CDR3 sequence: CASSVAPLNNEQFF. CDR3 nucleotide sequence: TGTGCCAGCAGCGTAGCCCCATTGAACAATGAGCAGTTCTTC.

The chain combines TRBV12-3 or TRBV12-4 with TRBJ2-2; D perhaps matches TRBD1 (6 bases). V was trimmed by 6 bases and J by 6 bases, leaving 11 bases between them. This CDR3 spans 13 amino acids. The chain's CDR3 is CASRPTGPGELFF. CDR3 nucleotides: TGTGCCAGCAGACCCACAGGGCCCGGGGAGCTGTTTTTT.

This clonotype was recorded many times. The rearrangement joins TRBV7-2 to TRBJ2-3; D is uncertain. Between the trimmed V and J ends, which lost 4 bases and 7 bases, there was a span of 12 bases. Germline lookup yields CDR1 SGHTA and CDR2 FQGNSA. CDR3 length: 13 amino acids. As DNA, the CDR3 is TGTGCCAGCAGCTCGGACCCCCAATATACGCAGTATTTT. Its translation: CASSSDPQYTQYF.

Only a few counts were recorded for this clonotype. One end of the junction varies from germline; a read error may be responsible. The chain uses TRBV7-9 and TRBJ1-2; D is undetermined. This CDR3 spans 15 amino acids. Germline V CDR1 and CDR2: SEHNR, FQNEAQ (reference sequence). The CDR3, as DNA: TGTGCCAGCAGCTTCGATGCGACGGGTGACTATCGCTACACCTTC. Translating gives CASSFDATGDYRYTF.